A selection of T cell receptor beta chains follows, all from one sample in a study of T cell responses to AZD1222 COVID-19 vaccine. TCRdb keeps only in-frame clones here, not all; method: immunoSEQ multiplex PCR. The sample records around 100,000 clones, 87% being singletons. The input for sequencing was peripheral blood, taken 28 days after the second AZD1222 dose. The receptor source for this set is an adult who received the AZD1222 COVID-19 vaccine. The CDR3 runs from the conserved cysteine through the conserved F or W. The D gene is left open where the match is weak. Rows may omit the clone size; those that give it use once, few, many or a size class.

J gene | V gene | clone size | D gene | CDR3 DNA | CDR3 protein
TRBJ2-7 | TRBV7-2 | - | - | TGTGCCAGCAGCTTATCCCCCCCAAACGAGCAGTACTTC | CASSLSPPNEQYF
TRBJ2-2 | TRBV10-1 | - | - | TGCGCCAGCAGCCAGACCCTAGGCTCCGCCGGGGAGCTGTTTTTT | CASSQTLGSAGELFF
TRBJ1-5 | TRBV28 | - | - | TGTGCCAGCAGTCCATCTCACACTCAGCCCCAGCATTTT | CASSPSHTQPQHF
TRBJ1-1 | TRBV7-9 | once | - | TGTGCCAGCAGCCAAGAGGGGTTGAACACTGAAGCTTTCTTT | CASSQEGLNTEAFF
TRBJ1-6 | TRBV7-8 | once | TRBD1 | TGTGCCAGCAGCTTGGGACAGAGGAGCTCCTATAATTCACCCCTCCACTTT | CASSLGQRSSYNSPLHF
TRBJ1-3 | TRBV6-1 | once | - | TGTGCCAGCAGTGACCGGGGCATATCCTCAATTTTCTCTGGAAACACCATATATTTT | CASSDRGISSIFSGNTIYF
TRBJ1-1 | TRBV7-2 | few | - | TGTGCCAGCAGCTTAGGACAGTCCAACACTGAAGCTTTCTTT | CASSLGQSNTEAFF
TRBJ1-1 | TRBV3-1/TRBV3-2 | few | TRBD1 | TGTGCCAGCAGCCAAATCAGGGGGTATGACACTGAAGCTTTCTTT | CASSQIRGYDTEAFF
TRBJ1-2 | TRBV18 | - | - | TGTGCCAGCTCACCACCCACAGGGACCCTCTCTAACTATGGCTACACCTTC | CASSPPTGTLSNYGYTF
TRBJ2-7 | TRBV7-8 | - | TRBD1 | TGTGCCTCTAAAAGGCAGGGGGCCCACGAGCAGTACTTC | CASKRQGAHEQYF